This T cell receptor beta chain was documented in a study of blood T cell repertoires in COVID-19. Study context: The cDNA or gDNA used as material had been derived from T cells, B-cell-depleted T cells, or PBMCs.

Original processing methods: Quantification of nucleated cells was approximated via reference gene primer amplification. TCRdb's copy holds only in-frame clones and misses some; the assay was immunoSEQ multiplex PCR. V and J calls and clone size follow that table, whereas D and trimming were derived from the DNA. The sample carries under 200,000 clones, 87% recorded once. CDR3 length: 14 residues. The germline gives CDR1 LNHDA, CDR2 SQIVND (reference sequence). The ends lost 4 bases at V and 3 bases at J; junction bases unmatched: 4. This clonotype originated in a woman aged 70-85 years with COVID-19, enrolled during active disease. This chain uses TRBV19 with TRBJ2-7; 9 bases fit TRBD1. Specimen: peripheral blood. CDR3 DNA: TGTGCCAGTAGTAGGGACAGGGAGGGCTACGAGCAGTACTTC. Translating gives CASSRDREGYEQYF.